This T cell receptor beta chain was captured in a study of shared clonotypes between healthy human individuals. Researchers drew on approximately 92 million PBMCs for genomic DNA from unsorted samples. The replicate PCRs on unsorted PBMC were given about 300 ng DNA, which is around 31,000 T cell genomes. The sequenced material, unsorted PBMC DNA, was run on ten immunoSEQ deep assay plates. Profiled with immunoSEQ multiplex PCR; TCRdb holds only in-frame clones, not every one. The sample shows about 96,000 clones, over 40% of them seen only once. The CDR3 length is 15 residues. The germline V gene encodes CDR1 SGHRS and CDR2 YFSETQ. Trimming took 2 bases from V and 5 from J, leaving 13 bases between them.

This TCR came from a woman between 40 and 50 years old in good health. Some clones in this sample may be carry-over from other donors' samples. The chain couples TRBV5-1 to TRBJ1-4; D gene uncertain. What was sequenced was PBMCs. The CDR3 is CASSFDGLGNEKLFF. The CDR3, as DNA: TGCGCCAGCAGCTTCGATGGTTTGGGGAATGAAAAACTGTTTTTT.